Listed below are T cell receptor beta chains from one sample, sequenced in a study of CD4 T cells in relation to SARS-CoV-2 and coronaviruses. No antigen is known for these receptors. Assay used: immunoSEQ multiplex PCR; TCRdb lists only in-frame clones, some missing. This sample yields roughly 18,000 clones, of which approximately 80% are seen a single time; roughly a quarter belongs to the top ten. Sequencing input: CD4+ T cells from PBMCs, cultured in vitro. Receptors were obtained from a human donor in good health. Both conserved end residues are part of each CDR3. D genes are given only for firm matches. Not all rows give a size; the values are once, few, many and, for expanded clones, a class.

clone_size: -; v_call: TRBV5-8; j_call: TRBJ2-5; d_call: TRBD2; cdr3_nt: TGTGCCAGCAGCTTCCGGGGGAGGGAAGAGACCCAGTACTTC; cdr3_aa: CASSFRGREETQYF
clone_size: -; v_call: TRBV24-1; j_call: TRBJ2-1; d_call: -; cdr3_nt: TGTGCCACCAGTGACGGGGCCGCAGTTCTTAATGAGCAGTTCTTC; cdr3_aa: CATSDGAAVLNEQFF
clone_size: few; v_call: TRBV6-2/TRBV6-3; j_call: TRBJ2-7; d_call: TRBD1; cdr3_nt: TGTGCCAGCAGCCTGACAGGGGGCGGATTACCCTACGAGCAGTACTTC; cdr3_aa: CASSLTGGGLPYEQYF
clone_size: -; v_call: TRBV19; j_call: TRBJ1-2; d_call: TRBD1; cdr3_nt: TGTGCCAGTAGAAAGCAGGGGGTTAACTATGGCTACACCTTC; cdr3_aa: CASRKQGVNYGYTF
clone_size: -; v_call: TRBV10-3; j_call: TRBJ1-2; d_call: -; cdr3_nt: TGTGCCGCGCGGGACGGGCCCTATGGCTACACCTTC; cdr3_aa: CAARDGPYGYTF
clone_size: -; v_call: TRBV15; j_call: TRBJ2-2; d_call: -; cdr3_nt: TGTGCCACCAGCAGAGATTTCGTTGGTTTGGGAGTCGGGGAGCTGTTTTTT; cdr3_aa: CATSRDFVGLGVGELFF
clone_size: -; v_call: TRBV3-1/TRBV3-2; j_call: TRBJ2-6; d_call: TRBD1; cdr3_nt: TGTGCCAGCAGCCCCCGGACAGGGGGCTCTGGGGCCAACGTCCTGACTTTC; cdr3_aa: CASSPRTGGSGANVLTF
clone_size: -; v_call: TRBV3-1/TRBV3-2; j_call: TRBJ1-4; d_call: TRBD1; cdr3_nt: TGTGCCAGCAGCCTGAGGGGGCGCGGTGAAAAACTGTTTTTT; cdr3_aa: CASSLRGRGEKLFF
clone_size: once; v_call: TRBV27; j_call: TRBJ1-5; d_call: -; cdr3_nt: TGTGCCAGCAGTTCCCGGGGTGGCAATCAGCCCCAGCATTTT; cdr3_aa: CASSSRGGNQPQHF
clone_size: -; v_call: TRBV2; j_call: TRBJ2-5; d_call: -; cdr3_nt: TGTGCCAGCAGTGTGACATCGGGGTTTGCGGAGACCCAGTACTTC; cdr3_aa: CASSVTSGFAETQYF
clone_size: -; v_call: TRBV7-9; j_call: TRBJ2-5; d_call: TRBD1; cdr3_nt: TGTGCCAGCAGCCCCAGGGGGCCAGAGACCCAGTACTTC; cdr3_aa: CASSPRGPETQYF
clone_size: -; v_call: TRBV30; j_call: TRBJ2-3; d_call: -; cdr3_nt: TGTGCCTGGAGAAAAAGGACAGGGAGTAGCGGGAGCCGCGCAGATACGCAGTATTTT; cdr3_aa: CAWRKRTGSSGSRADTQYF
clone_size: -; v_call: TRBV27; j_call: TRBJ2-2; d_call: TRBD1; cdr3_nt: TGTGCCAGCAGTACAGGACAGGGGCGGACCGGGGAGCTGTTTTTT; cdr3_aa: CASSTGQGRTGELFF
clone_size: -; v_call: TRBV24-1; j_call: TRBJ1-1; d_call: -; cdr3_nt: TGTGCCACCAGACCGGGAGGGGTTGGTACTGAAGCTTTCTTT; cdr3_aa: CATRPGGVGTEAFF
clone_size: -; v_call: TRBV3-1/TRBV3-2; j_call: TRBJ1-2; d_call: -; cdr3_nt: TGTGCCAGCAGCCGACCAACACAGGGAGACTATGGCTACACCTTC; cdr3_aa: CASSRPTQGDYGYTF
clone_size: -; v_call: TRBV19; j_call: TRBJ1-5; d_call: TRBD1; cdr3_nt: TGTGCCAGTAGTCCTCAATTCAGGGACAGCCATAGCAATCAGCCCCAGCATTTT; cdr3_aa: CASSPQFRDSHSNQPQHF
clone_size: -; v_call: TRBV3-1/TRBV3-2; j_call: TRBJ2-1; d_call: -; cdr3_nt: TGTGCCAGCAGCCAAGATCTCGTAATCGGTTTGGGTGAGCAGTTCTTC; cdr3_aa: CASSQDLVIGLGEQFF
clone_size: -; v_call: TRBV2; j_call: TRBJ2-7; d_call: TRBD1; cdr3_nt: TGTGCCAGCAGTTTACAGGGGCCGGACGAGCAGTACTTC; cdr3_aa: CASSLQGPDEQYF
clone_size: once; v_call: TRBV12-3/TRBV12-4; j_call: TRBJ1-1; d_call: -; cdr3_nt: TGTGCCAGCAGTCCGGCAGGGTTAACTGAAGCTTTCTTT; cdr3_aa: CASSPAGLTEAFF
clone_size: few; v_call: TRBV15; j_call: TRBJ1-1; d_call: -; cdr3_nt: TGTGCCACCAGCAGAGATGCCTTCCGGGGGATGAACACTGAAGCTTTCTTT; cdr3_aa: CATSRDAFRGMNTEAFF